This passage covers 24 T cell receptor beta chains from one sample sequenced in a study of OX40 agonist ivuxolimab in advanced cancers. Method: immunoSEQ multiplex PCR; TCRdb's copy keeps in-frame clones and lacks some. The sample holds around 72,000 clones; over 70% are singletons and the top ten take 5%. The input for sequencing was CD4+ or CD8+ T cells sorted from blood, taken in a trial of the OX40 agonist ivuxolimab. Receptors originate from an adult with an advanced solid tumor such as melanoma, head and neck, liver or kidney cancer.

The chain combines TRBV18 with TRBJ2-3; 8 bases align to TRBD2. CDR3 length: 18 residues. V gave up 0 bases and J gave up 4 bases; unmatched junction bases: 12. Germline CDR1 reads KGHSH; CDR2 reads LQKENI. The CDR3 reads CASSPPNWEGLEADTQYF. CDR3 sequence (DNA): TGTGCCAGCTCACCACCAAACTGGGAGGGACTAGAAGCAGATACGCAGTATTTT.

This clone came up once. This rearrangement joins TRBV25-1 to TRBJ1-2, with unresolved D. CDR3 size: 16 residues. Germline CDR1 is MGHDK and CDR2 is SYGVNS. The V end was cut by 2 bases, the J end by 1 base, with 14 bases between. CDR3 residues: CASSEPRQRGNYGYTF. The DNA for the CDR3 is TGTGCCAGCAGTGAACCACGACAAAGAGGTAACTATGGCTACACCTTC.

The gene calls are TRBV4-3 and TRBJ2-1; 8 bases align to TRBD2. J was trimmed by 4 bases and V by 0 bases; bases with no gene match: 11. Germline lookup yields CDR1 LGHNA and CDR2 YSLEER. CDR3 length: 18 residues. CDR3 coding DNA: TGCGCCAGCAGCCAAGAGGCCCCAACTAGCGGATATTACAATGAGCAGTTCTTC. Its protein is CASSQEAPTSGYYNEQFF.

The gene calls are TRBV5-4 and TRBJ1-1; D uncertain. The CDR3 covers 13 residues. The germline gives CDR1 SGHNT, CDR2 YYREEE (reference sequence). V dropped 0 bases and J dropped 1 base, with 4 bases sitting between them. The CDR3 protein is CASSLDWNTEAFF. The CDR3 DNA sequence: TGTGCCAGCAGCTTGGACTGGAACACTGAAGCTTTCTTT.

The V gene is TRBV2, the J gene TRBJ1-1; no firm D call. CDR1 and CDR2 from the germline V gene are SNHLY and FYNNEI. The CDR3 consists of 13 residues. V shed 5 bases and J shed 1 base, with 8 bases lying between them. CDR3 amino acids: CASSSEKNTEAFF. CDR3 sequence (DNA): TGTGCCAGCAGTAGCGAGAAGAACACTGAAGCTTTCTTT. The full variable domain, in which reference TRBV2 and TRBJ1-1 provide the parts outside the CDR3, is EPEVTQTPSHQVTQMGQEVILRCVPISNHLYFYWYRQILGQKVEFLVSFYNNEISEKSEIFDDQFSVERPDGSNFTLKIRSTKLEDSAMYFCASSSEKNTEAFFGQGTRLTVV.

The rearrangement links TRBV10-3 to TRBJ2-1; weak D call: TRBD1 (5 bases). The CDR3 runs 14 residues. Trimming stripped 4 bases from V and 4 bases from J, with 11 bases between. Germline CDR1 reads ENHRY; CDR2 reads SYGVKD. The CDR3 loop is CAISGDSQYNEQFF. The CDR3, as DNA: TGTGCCATCAGTGGAGACAGCCAATACAATGAGCAGTTCTTC.

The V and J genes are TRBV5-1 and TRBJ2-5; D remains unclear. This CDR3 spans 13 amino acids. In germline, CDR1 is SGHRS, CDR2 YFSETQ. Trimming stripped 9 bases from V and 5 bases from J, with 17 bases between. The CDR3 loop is CATHQAPRETQYF. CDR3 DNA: TGCGCCACCCACCAGGCACCCCGGGAGACCCAGTACTTC.

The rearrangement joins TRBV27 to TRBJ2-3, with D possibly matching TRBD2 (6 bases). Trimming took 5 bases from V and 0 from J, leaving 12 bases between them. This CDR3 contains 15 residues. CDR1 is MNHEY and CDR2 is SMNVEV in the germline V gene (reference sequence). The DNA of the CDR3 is TGTGCCAGCAGTGTGGGGACTTCTAGCACAGATACGCAGTATTTT. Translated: CASSVGTSSTDTQYF.

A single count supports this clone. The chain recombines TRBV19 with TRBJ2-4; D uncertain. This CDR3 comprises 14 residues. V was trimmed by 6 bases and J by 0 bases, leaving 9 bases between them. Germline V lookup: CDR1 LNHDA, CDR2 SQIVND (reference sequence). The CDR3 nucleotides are TGTGCCAGTAGGTCGCTTCTAGCCAAAAACATTCAGTACTTC. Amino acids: CASRSLLAKNIQYF.

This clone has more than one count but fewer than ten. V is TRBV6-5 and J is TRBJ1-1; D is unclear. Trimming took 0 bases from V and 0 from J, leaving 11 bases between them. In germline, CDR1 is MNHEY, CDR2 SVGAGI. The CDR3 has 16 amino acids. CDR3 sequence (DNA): TGTGCCAGCAGTTACTCAACGAAAGAAATGAACACTGAAGCTTTCTTT. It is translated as CASSYSTKEMNTEAFF.

CDR3 nucleotide sequence: TGTGCCAGCAGCGGAGGGGCCCAAGAGACCCAGTACTTC. Its translation: CASSGGAQETQYF. This chain links TRBV9 with TRBJ2-5; possibly TRBD1 or TRBD2 for D (5 bases each). The CDR3 has 13 amino acids. Trimming cost V 3 bases and J 1 base, with 7 bases left between them. Germline V gives CDR1 SGDLS, CDR2 YYNGEE. Full variable domain (outside the CDR3, taken from reference TRBV9 and TRBJ2-5): DSGVTQTPKHLITATGQRVTLRCSPRSGDLSVYWYQQSLDQGLQFLIQYYNGEERAKGNILERFSAQQFPDLHSELNLSSLELGDSALYFCASSGGAQETQYFGPGTRLLVL.

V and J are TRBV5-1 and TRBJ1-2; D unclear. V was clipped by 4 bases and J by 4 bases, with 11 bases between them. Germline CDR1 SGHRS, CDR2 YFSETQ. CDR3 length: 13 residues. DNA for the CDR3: TGCGCCAGCAGCGTCCCGACTAGCTATGGCTACACCTTC. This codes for CASSVPTSYGYTF.

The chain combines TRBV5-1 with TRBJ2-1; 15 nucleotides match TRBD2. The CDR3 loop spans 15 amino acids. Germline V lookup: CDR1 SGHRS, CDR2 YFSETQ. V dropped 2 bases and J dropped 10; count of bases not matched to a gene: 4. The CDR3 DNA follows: TGCGCCAGCAGCTTTGGGACTAGCGGGGGGACGGAGCAGTTCTTC. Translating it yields CASSFGTSGGTEQFF.

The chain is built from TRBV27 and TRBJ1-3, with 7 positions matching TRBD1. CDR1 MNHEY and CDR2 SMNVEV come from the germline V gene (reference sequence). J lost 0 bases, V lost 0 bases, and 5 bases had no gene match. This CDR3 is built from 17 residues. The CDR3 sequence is CASSLSGQIVSGNTIYF. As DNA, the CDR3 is TGTGCCAGCAGTTTATCGGGACAGATCGTCTCTGGAAACACCATATATTTT.

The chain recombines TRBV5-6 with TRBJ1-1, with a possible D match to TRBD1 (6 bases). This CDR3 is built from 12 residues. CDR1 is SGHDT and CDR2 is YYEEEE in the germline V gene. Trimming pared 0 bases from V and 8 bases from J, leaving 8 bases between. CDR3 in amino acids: CASSLVDREAFF. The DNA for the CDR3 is TGTGCCAGCAGCTTGGTGGACAGAGAAGCTTTCTTT.

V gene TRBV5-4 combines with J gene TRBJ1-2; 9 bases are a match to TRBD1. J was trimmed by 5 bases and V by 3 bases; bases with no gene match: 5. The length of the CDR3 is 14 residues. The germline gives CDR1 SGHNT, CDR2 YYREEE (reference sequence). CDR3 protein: CASSSRQGGYGYTF. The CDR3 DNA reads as TGTGCCAGCAGCTCCCGACAGGGGGGATATGGCTACACCTTC.

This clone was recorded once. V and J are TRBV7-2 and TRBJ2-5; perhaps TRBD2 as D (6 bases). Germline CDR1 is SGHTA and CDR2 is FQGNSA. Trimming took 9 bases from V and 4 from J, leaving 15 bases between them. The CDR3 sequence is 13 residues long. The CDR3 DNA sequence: TGTGCCAGTTCGCCCCGGCGGGGAGAGACCCAGTACTTC. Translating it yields CASSPRRGETQYF.

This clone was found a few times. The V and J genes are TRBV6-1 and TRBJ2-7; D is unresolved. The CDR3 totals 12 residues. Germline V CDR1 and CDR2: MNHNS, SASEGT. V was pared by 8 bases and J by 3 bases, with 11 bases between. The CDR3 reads CASHVPGYEQYF. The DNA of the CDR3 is TGTGCCAGCCACGTACCAGGCTACGAGCAGTACTTC.

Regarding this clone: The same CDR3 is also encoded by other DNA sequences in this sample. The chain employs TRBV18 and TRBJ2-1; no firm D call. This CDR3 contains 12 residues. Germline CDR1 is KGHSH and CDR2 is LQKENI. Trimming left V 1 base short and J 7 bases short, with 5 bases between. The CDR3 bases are TGTGCCAGCTCACCACAGGGTAATGAGCAGTTCTTC. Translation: CASSPQGNEQFF.

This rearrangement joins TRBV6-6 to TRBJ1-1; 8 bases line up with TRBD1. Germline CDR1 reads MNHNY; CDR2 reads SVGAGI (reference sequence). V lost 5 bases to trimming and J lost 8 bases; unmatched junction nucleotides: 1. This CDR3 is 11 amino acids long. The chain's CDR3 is CASSRQGEAFF. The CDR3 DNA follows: TGTGCCAGCAGTCGACAGGGGGAAGCTTTCTTT.

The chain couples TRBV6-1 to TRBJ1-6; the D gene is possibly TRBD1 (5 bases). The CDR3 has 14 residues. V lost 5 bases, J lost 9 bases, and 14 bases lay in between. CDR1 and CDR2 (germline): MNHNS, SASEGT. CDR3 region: CASSRDHKVSPLHF. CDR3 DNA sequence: TGTGCCAGCAGTCGGGACCATAAAGTTTCACCCCTCCACTTT.

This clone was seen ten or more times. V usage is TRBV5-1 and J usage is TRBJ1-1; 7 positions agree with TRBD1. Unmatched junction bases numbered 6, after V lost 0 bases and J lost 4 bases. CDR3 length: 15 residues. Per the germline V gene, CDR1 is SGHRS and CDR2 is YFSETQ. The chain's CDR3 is CASSLATGYATEAFF. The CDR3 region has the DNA TGCGCCAGCAGCTTGGCGACAGGGTACGCCACTGAAGCTTTCTTT.

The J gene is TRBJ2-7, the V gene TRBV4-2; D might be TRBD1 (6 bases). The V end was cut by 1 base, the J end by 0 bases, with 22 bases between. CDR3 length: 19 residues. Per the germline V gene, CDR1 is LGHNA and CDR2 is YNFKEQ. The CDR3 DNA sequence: TGTGCCAGCAGCCAAGTCTATCAACAGGGCCTCTTGAGCTCCTACGAGCAGTACTTC. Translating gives CASSQVYQQGLLSSYEQYF.

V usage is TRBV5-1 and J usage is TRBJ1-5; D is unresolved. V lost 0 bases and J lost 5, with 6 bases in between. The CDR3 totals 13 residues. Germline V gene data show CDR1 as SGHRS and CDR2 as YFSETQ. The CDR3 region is CASSLDSYQPQHF. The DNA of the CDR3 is TGCGCCAGCAGCTTGGACAGTTATCAGCCCCAGCATTTT. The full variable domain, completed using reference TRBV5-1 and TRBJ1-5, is KAGVTQTPRYLIKTRGQQVTLSCSPISGHRSVSWYQQTPGQGLQFLFEYFSETQRNKGNFPGRFSGRQFSNSRSEMNVSTLELGDSALYLCASSLDSYQPQHFGDGTRLSIL.